One and the same sample provided the 25 T cell receptor beta chains below, sequenced in a study of T cell repertoires in cytomegalovirus infection. Each CDR3 protein gets one entry after TCRdb re-called the reads with MiXCR. Of around 630,000 distinct CDR3 sequences listed, around 24% are singletons. The source material was CD8+ T cells from PBMCs. These receptors were obtained from a human donor in good health (CMV status not recorded). Some clones in this sample may be carry-over from other donors' samples.

The chain employs TRBV6-6 and TRBJ2-7; D gene ambiguous. The CDR3 is made up of 13 amino acids. Germline CDR1 MNHNY, CDR2 SVGAGI (reference sequence). The V end lost 2 bases, the J end lost 3 bases, and 8 bases lay between the germline ends. The CDR3 spells CASSYQLSYEQYF. In DNA, the CDR3 is TGTGCCAGCAGTTACCAGCTTAGCTACGAGCAGTACTTC.

V is TRBV28 and J is TRBJ1-6; D uncertain. The CDR3 is 16 amino acids. CDR1 is MDHEN, CDR2 SYDVKM, per germline. V lost 5 bases, J lost 2 bases, and 13 bases lay in between. As DNA, the CDR3 is TGTGCCAGCAGTCAGGTCGGACTTACCTATAATTCACCCCTCCACTTT. Amino acid sequence: CASSQVGLTYNSPLHF.

This clonotype was counted at least ten times. The gene calls are TRBV7-9 and TRBJ1-1, with 7 bases identical to TRBD1. V was pared by 5 bases and J by 5 bases, with 14 bases of the junction left unmatched. Germline-derived CDR1 and CDR2 are SEHNR and FQNEAQ (reference sequence). The CDR3 covers 16 residues. The chain's CDR3 is CASSPPRRGALTEAFF. CDR3 coding DNA: TGTGCCAGCAGCCCCCCCCGCAGGGGGGCGTTGACTGAAGCTTTCTTT.

This chain connects TRBV9 to TRBJ1-1; tentative D call: TRBD1 (6 bases). Trimming took off 0 bases at V and 0 bases at J, with 9 bases between the two ends. The CDR3 sequence is 15 residues long. Germline assignment: CDR1 SGDLS and CDR2 YYNGEE. This chain's CDR3 is CASSVGGGLNTEAFF. The CDR3 DNA reads TGTGCCAGCAGCGTAGGTGGGGGCCTGAACACTGAAGCTTTCTTT. The variable domain in full, completed from reference TRBV9 and TRBJ1-1, reads DSGVTQTPKHLITATGQRVTLRCSPRSGDLSVYWYQQSLDQGLQFLIQYYNGEERAKGNILERFSAQQFPDLHSELNLSSLELGDSALYFCASSVGGGLNTEAFFGQGTRLTVV.

J is TRBJ1-6 and V is TRBV4-3, with unresolved D. The CDR3 runs 17 residues. Trimming shortened V by 4 bases and J by 9 bases, and 22 bases separated the two germline ends. Germline loops: CDR1 LGHNA, CDR2 YSLEER. CDR3 residues: CASSRTSPRVSGSPLHF. CDR3 nucleotide sequence: TGCGCCAGCAGCCGTACGTCCCCGCGGGTTTCGGGTTCACCCCTCCACTTT.

V is TRBV7-9 and J is TRBJ1-1; 9 bases align to TRBD1. J was trimmed by 4 bases and V by 4 bases; bases with no gene match: 4. Germline V gives CDR1 SEHNR, CDR2 FQNEAQ (reference sequence). The CDR3 spans 14 residues. The CDR3 DNA is TGTGCCAGCAGCTCACAGACAGGGGGCACTGAAGCTTTCTTT. Protein sequence: CASSSQTGGTEAFF.

The table lists this clonotype with many counts. The chain recombines TRBV7-9 with TRBJ2-3; D gene ambiguous. Germline V gives CDR1 SEHNR, CDR2 FQNEAQ (reference sequence). CDR3 size: 12 residues. The V gene lost 5 bases and the J gene lost 9 bases, with 12 bases spanning the gap. CDR3 sequence reads: CASSQNVETQYF. In nucleotides, the CDR3 is TGTGCCAGCAGCCAAAACGTGGAAACGCAGTATTTT.

The CDR3, as DNA: TGCGCCAGCAGCCAAGAACTGACCTACGAGCAGTACGTC. Encoded protein: CASSQELTYEQYV. The gene calls are TRBV4-1 and TRBJ2-7; no clear D. V lost 0 bases, J lost 2 bases, and 5 bases lay in between. The CDR3 is 13 residues long. The germline V gene encodes CDR1 MGHRA and CDR2 YSYEKL.

This clonotype was recorded at least ten times. This sequence joins TRBV6-2 or TRBV6-3 and TRBJ2-7, with D maybe TRBD1 (5 bases). The CDR3 is 14 amino acids. Per germline, CDR1 MNHEY and CDR2 SVGEGT. The V and J ends lost 5 bases and 3 bases respectively, with 14 bases between them. CDR3 residues: CASSPPQGYYEQYV. For the CDR3, the DNA is TGTGCCAGCAGTCCCCCTCAGGGATACTACGAGCAGTACGTC.

This clonotype showed up many times. The chain employs TRBV7-9 and TRBJ1-1; D is ambiguous. Trimming shortened V by 5 bases and J by 4 bases, and 17 bases separated the two germline ends. Germline CDR1 SEHNR, CDR2 FQNEAQ (reference sequence). The CDR3 loop spans 15 amino acids. DNA for the CDR3: TGTGCCAGCAGCCCATCGAGTGACCGTGGCACTGAAGCTTTCTTT. Its translation: CASSPSSDRGTEAFF.

This clonotype turned up a few times. The rearrangement uses TRBV14 and TRBJ2-3, with TRBD1 as a possible D gene (6 bases). V was pared by 4 bases and J by 1 base, with 12 bases between. Germline CDR1 and CDR2: SGHDN and FVKESK. The CDR3 is made up of 15 amino acids. This CDR3 is CASSPREGGTDTQYF. CDR3 nucleotide sequence: TGTGCCAGCAGCCCCCGAGAGGGGGGCACAGATACGCAGTATTTT. Supplemented by reference TRBV14 and TRBJ2-3, the full variable domain reads EAGVTQFPSHSVIEKGQTVTLRCDPISGHDNLYWYRRVMGKEIKFLLHFVKESKQDESGMPNNRFLAERTGGTYSTLKVQPAELEDSGVYFCASSPREGGTDTQYFGPGTRLTVL.

J is TRBJ2-1 and V is TRBV25-1; 12 nucleotides match TRBD2. The trim removed 7 bases at V and 3 bases at J, leaving 7 bases unmatched. Germline CDR1 MGHDK, CDR2 SYGVNS. This CDR3 is 16 amino acids long. CDR3 sequence (DNA): TGTGCCAGCACCCCTAGCGGGGGGGGATACTACAATGAGCAGTTCTTC. Residues: CASTPSGGGYYNEQFF.

The rearrangement uses TRBV12-5 and TRBJ2-2; 7 nucleotides align to TRBD2. J was trimmed by 4 bases and V by 8 bases; bases with no gene match: 10. Germline V gene sequence: CDR1 LGHNT, CDR2 FRNRAP. The CDR3 consists of 15 residues. CDR3 bases: TGTGCTAGTACTCGGGGGGAGGTGGCCACCGGGGAGCTGTTTTTT. Amino acid sequence: CASTRGEVATGELFF.

This clonotype has a handful of counts. The chain couples TRBV6-6 to TRBJ1-1; possibly TRBD1 for D (6 bases). This CDR3 spans 17 amino acids. Germline CDR1 reads MNHNY; CDR2 reads SVGAGI (reference sequence). With 3 bases removed from V and 4 bases from J, the gap between germline ends came to 21 bases. The CDR3: CASSYSGRREGVTEAFF. CDR3 coding DNA: TGTGCCAGCAGTTATTCCGGGAGAAGGGAGGGGGTCACTGAAGCTTTCTTT.

The CDR3 DNA is TGTGCCAGCAGCCCGGACAGGACTCCTTACGAGCAGTACGTC. As protein: CASSPDRTPYEQYV. The rearrangement links TRBV7-9 to TRBJ2-7; 7 nucleotides match TRBD1. Germline V gene data show CDR1 as SEHNR and CDR2 as FQNEAQ (reference sequence). Trimming took 5 bases from V and 4 from J; bases not matched to a gene: 8. This CDR3 spans 14 amino acids.

The rearrangement joins TRBV28 to TRBJ1-2; no clear D gene. The germline CDR1 and CDR2 sequences are MDHEN and SYDVKM. The CDR3 length is 16 residues. The V end lost 3 bases, the J end lost 3 bases, and 17 bases lay between the germline ends. The CDR3 region is CASSFSTWGSDYGYTF. The CDR3 region has the DNA TGTGCCAGCAGTTTCTCTACATGGGGATCGGACTATGGCTACACCTTC.

In its sample, this clonotype was seen a few times. The V and J genes are TRBV27 and TRBJ2-7; 7 bases are shared with TRBD1. The junction had 7 bases not matched to a gene; V was cut back by 0 bases and J by 2 bases. The CDR3 is made up of 16 amino acids. Germline loops: CDR1 MNHEY, CDR2 SMNVEV (reference sequence). CDR3 nucleotides: TGTGCCAGCAGTTTATCCTCCTACAGGGGAACCTACGAGCAGTACTTC. Translated, it gives CASSLSSYRGTYEQYF.

This clonotype has a count of ten or more. DNA for the CDR3: TGCGCCAGCAGCCAAGATATAACAGGGAGTGGGGTCTACGAGCAGTACGTC. The encoded protein is CASSQDITGSGVYEQYV. The V call is TRBV4-1, the J call TRBJ2-7; tentatively, D is TRBD1 (6 bases). The germline CDR1 and CDR2 sequences are MGHRA and YSYEKL. The CDR3 consists of 17 residues. Trimming stripped 0 bases from V and 3 bases from J, with 18 bases between.

As concerns this clonotype: It may be a read error: a sequence one base away is much more abundant. This rearrangement joins TRBV6-1 to TRBJ2-5, with a possible D match to TRBD1 (6 bases). V lost 5 bases and J 4 bases, leaving 17 bases between the germline ends. The CDR3 has 15 amino acids. The germline gives CDR1 MNHNS, CDR2 SASEGT. Here the CDR3 reads CASSLGQPARETQYF. The CDR3 DNA is TGTGCCAGCAGTCTAGGACAGCCTGCGAGAGAGACCCAGTACTTC.

This clonotype was seen many times. The V gene is TRBV4-1, the J gene TRBJ1-2; the D is unclear. The length of the CDR3 is 15 residues. The V gene lost 4 bases and the J gene lost 4 bases, with 16 bases spanning the gap. CDR1 is MGHRA, CDR2 YSYEKL, per germline. Here the CDR3 DNA reads TGCGCCAGCAGCCCTCATCTCGGGGATGGCTATGGCTACACCTTC. Its protein product is CASSPHLGDGYGYTF.

At least ten counts were recorded for this clonotype. This chain uses TRBV12-5 with TRBJ2-3, with D possibly being TRBD2 (5 bases). Trimming removed 1 base at V and 6 bases at J, with 23 bases between. The CDR3 is made up of 18 amino acids. CDR1 and CDR2 from the germline V gene are LGHNT and FRNRAP. CDR3 nucleotide sequence: TGTGCTAGTGGTTTGGGCAGCCGTACGACTATTAGGATGGATACGCAGTATTTT. Its translation: CASGLGSRTTIRMDTQYF. The complete variable domain, with remaining parts taken from reference TRBV12-5 and TRBJ2-3, reads DARVTQTPRHKVTEMGQEVTMRCQPILGHNTVFWYRQTMMQGLELLAYFRNRAPLDDSGMPKDRFSAEMPDATLATLKIQPSEPRDSAVYFCASGLGSRTTIRMDTQYFGPGTRLTVL.

The V call is TRBV20-1, the J call TRBJ1-2; D is unclear. Trimming left V 0 bases short and J 1 base short, with 6 bases between. This CDR3 spans 13 amino acids. Per germline, CDR1 DFQATT and CDR2 SNEGSKA (reference sequence). CDR3 in DNA: TGCAGTGCTAGAGATGGGAGTAACTATGGCTACACCTTC. Protein: CSARDGSNYGYTF.

This clonotype was recorded a few times. This sequence joins TRBV19 and TRBJ2-3; D gene unclear. The germline V gene encodes CDR1 LNHDA and CDR2 SQIVND (reference sequence). CDR3 size: 14 residues. Deletions cut 5 bases from V and 5 bases from J, with 14 bases between. CDR3 bases: TGTGCCAGTAGTCCTCTGGTTTGGGTAGATACGCAGTATTTT. This encodes CASSPLVWVDTQYF.

With regard to this clonotype: This sequence may be a read error, since a much larger clone differs from it by one base. V gene TRBV2 combines with J gene TRBJ2-1; D unresolved. The better agreement between TRBJ2-7 and the DNA end casts doubt on the J call. This CDR3 spans 13 amino acids. Germline CDR1 is SNHLY and CDR2 is FYNNEI. This CDR3 is CASSVTYDNEQYF. The DNA for the CDR3 is TGTGCCAGCAGTGTGACATACGACAATGAGCAGTACTTC.

This clonotype was seen a handful of times. The rearrangement uses TRBV20-1 and TRBJ2-7; 11 bases fit TRBD2. Germline V gene data show CDR1 as DFQATT and CDR2 as SNEGSKA (reference sequence). This CDR3 comprises 16 residues. J gave up 2 bases and V 3 bases, and 9 bases lay outside the gene matches. The CDR3 bases are TGCAGTGCTAGCTCCCCGGGACTAGCGGTGCCCTACGAGCAGTACGTC. Translating it yields CSASSPGLAVPYEQYV.